This TCR beta chain was found in a study of T cell responses to AZD1222 COVID-19 vaccine. Points from the study as a whole: After the peak T cell response, and only then, were repertoires sampled.

As concerns this clone: The antigen remains unidentified.

Sequencing used immunoSEQ multiplex PCR; TCRdb keeps in-frame clones, though not all of them. The sample has approximately 170,000 clones, roughly nine tenths seen once. V lost 7 bases to trimming and J lost 4 bases, with 15 bases between them. Germline CDR1 is SGHNT and CDR2 is YYREEE (reference sequence). The CDR3 covers 14 residues. This TCR was recovered from an adult who received the AZD1222 COVID-19 vaccine. The sequenced sample was peripheral blood, obtained 28 days after the second AZD1222 dose. The chain combines TRBV5-4 with TRBJ2-1, with D perhaps matching TRBD2 (5 bases). CDR3 region: CASPGTELYNEQFF. As DNA, the CDR3 is TGTGCCAGCCCGGGAACGGAGCTGTACAATGAGCAGTTCTTC. Using reference TRBV5-4 and TRBJ2-1 for the parts outside the CDR3, the full variable domain is ETGVTQSPTHLIKTRGQQVTLRCSSQSGHNTVSWYQQALGQGPQFIFQYYREEENGRGNFPPRFSGLQFPNYSSELNVNALELDDSALYLCASPGTELYNEQFFGPGTRLTVL.